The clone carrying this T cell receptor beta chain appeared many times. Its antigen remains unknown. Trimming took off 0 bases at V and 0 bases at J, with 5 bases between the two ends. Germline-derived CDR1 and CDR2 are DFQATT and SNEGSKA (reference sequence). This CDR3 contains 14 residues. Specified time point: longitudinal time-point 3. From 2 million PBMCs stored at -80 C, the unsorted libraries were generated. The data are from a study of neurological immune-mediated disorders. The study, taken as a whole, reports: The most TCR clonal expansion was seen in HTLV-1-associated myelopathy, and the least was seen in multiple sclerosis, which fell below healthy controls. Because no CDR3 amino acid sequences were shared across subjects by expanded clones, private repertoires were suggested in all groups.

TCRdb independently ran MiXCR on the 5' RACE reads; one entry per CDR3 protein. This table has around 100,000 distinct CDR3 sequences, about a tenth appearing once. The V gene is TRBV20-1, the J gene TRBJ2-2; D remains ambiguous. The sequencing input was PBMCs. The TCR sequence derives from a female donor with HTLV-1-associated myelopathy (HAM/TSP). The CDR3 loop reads CSARDRSNTGELFF. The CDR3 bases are TGCAGTGCTAGAGATCGATCGAACACCGGGGAGCTGTTTTTT.